The clone carrying this T cell receptor beta chain came up a few times. What it recognizes is unknown. Second-dose schedules of about 4 or about 12 weeks were combined. This sample was taken from a study of T cell responses to AZD1222 COVID-19 vaccine. Study results and limitations: White British donors predominated, females outnumbered males, and clonal diversity was possibly underestimated. Seropositive AZD1222 recipients at baseline numbered only five or six.

Some clones are missing from TCRdb's copy, which holds only in-frame ones; the method was immunoSEQ multiplex PCR. The sample has about 140,000 clones, about nine tenths seen once. The sequencing used peripheral blood, collected 28 days after the second AZD1222 dose. The sequence derives from an adult who received the AZD1222 COVID-19 vaccine.

The CDR3 DNA reads as TGTGCCAGCAGCCAAGATACGGGAGGCTACACCTTC. Translation gives CASSQDTGGYTF. The rearrangement links TRBV4-2 to TRBJ1-2; D is undetermined. Trimming cost V 0 bases and J 8 bases, with 7 bases left between them. Germline V gene data show CDR1 as LGHNA and CDR2 as YNFKEQ. The CDR3 is 12 amino acids.